This passage covers 27 T cell receptor beta chains from one sample sequenced in a study of blood T cell repertoires in COVID-19. Method: immunoSEQ multiplex PCR; TCRdb's copy keeps in-frame clones and lacks some. The table shows about 34,000 clones, with roughly 80% occurring only once. Material for sequencing was peripheral blood. The source of these receptors is a man between 65 and 85 years old with COVID-19, enrolled during active disease.

This clone was seen a handful of times. The chain joins TRBV7-8 to TRBJ2-5; D gene uncertain. The CDR3 length is 14 residues. CDR1 is SGHVS and CDR2 is FQNEAQ in the germline V gene. Trimming stripped 3 bases from V and 2 bases from J, with 10 bases between. In DNA form, the CDR3 reads TGTGCCAGCAGCTTGAAGAGGATACAAGAGACCCAGTACTTC. Amino acid sequence: CASSLKRIQETQYF.

The V gene is TRBV5-4, the J gene TRBJ1-1, with 8 nucleotides matching TRBD1. The junction had 5 bases not matched to a gene; V was cut back by 2 bases and J by 5 bases. The germline gives CDR1 SGHNT, CDR2 YYREEE (reference sequence). The CDR3 spans 14 residues. The CDR3 region is CASSLVGDRTEAFF. The CDR3 DNA reads TGTGCCAGCAGCTTAGTTGGGGACAGGACTGAAGCTTTCTTT.

This chain uses TRBV30 with TRBJ1-2; TRBD1 matches 8 bases. Germline values: CDR1 GTSNPN, CDR2 SVGIG (reference sequence). The V gene end was trimmed by 3 bases and the J gene end by 7 bases; junction bases not matched to a gene: 7. The CDR3 runs to 13 residues. The CDR3 here is CAWSRDRPRGYTF. For the CDR3, the DNA is TGTGCCTGGAGCCGGGACAGGCCCCGTGGCTACACCTTC.

This CDR3 reads CASSLFGPRQGLPGELFF. The CDR3 DNA reads TGTGCCAGTAGCCTTTTTGGGCCTAGACAGGGTCTGCCCGGGGAGCTGTTTTTT. V is TRBV19 and J is TRBJ2-2, with 7 bases matching TRBD1. The CDR3 has 18 residues. With V trimmed by 6 bases and J by 6 bases, 19 bases remained unmatched. Germline-derived CDR1 and CDR2 are LNHDA and SQIVND (reference sequence).

V gene TRBV2 combines with J gene TRBJ2-1; TRBD1 matches 9 bases. The CDR3 has 15 amino acids. V gave up 7 bases and J gave up 4 bases; unmatched junction bases: 8. The germline V gene has CDR1 SNHLY and CDR2 FYNNEI. CDR3 nucleotides: TGTGCCAGCATGGCGGACAGGGGCGGTTACAATGAGCAGTTCTTC. It translates to CASMADRGGYNEQFF.

The chain couples TRBV5-5 to TRBJ2-3, with D possibly being TRBD1 (7 bases). V was trimmed by 3 bases and J by 8 bases, leaving 25 bases between them. There are 17 residues in the CDR3. From germline, CDR1 is SGHKS and CDR2 YYEKEE (reference sequence). CDR3 nucleotides: TGTGCCAGCAGCTCCGTTGTGGCGGCAGGGGGGTCGGTTACGCAGTATTTT. Protein sequence: CASSSVVAAGGSVTQYF.

The rearrangement uses TRBV30 and TRBJ1-2; D unclear. V lost 1 base, J lost 4 bases, and 10 bases lay in between. The CDR3 sequence is 13 residues long. Germline V lookup: CDR1 GTSNPN, CDR2 SVGIG (reference sequence). DNA for the CDR3: TGTGCCTGGAGTGCCCCCGGGATCTATGGCTACACCTTC. This gives the protein CAWSAPGIYGYTF.

V and J are TRBV5-1 and TRBJ2-1, with 8 bases lining up with TRBD1. The CDR3 consists of 14 residues. V lost 4 bases, J lost 8 bases, and 8 bases stayed unmatched. Germline V CDR1 and CDR2: SGHRS, YFSETQ. The DNA of the CDR3 is TGCGCCAGCAGCATCTGGACAGGGCAACATGAGCAGTTCTTC. Translation: CASSIWTGQHEQFF. Complete variable domain (other parts from reference TRBV5-1 and TRBJ2-1): KAGVTQTPRYLIKTRGQQVTLSCSPISGHRSVSWYQQTPGQGLQFLFEYFSETQRNKGNFPGRFSGRQFSNSRSEMNVSTLELGDSALYLCASSIWTGQHEQFFGPGTRLTVL.

V is TRBV7-2 and J is TRBJ2-1, with a weak D call TRBD2 (6 bases). The CDR3 sequence is 15 residues long. The V end lost 5 bases, the J end lost 6 bases, and 17 bases lay between the germline ends. CDR1 SGHTA and CDR2 FQGNSA come from the germline V gene. The CDR3 loop is CASSRLFSGGNEQFF. The DNA of the CDR3 is TGTGCCAGCAGCCGTTTATTCTCCGGGGGCAATGAGCAGTTCTTC.

This chain uses TRBV6-2 or TRBV6-3 with TRBJ2-1; the match to TRBD2 covers 13 bases. Germline V lookup: CDR1 MNHEY, CDR2 SVGEGT. This CDR3 region has 15 residues. Trimming cost V 6 bases and J 7 bases; bases outside gene matches: 6. In DNA form, the CDR3 reads TGTGCCAGCAGCTTCGGACTAGCGGGAGTGAATGAGCAGTTCTTC. Encoded protein: CASSFGLAGVNEQFF.

V gene TRBV4-2 combines with J gene TRBJ2-7; unclear D gene. CDR1 is LGHNA and CDR2 is YNFKEQ in the germline V gene. V was clipped by 1 base and J by 0 bases, with 10 bases between them. This CDR3 has 15 residues. The CDR3 is CASSQVRSSSYEQYF. CDR3 bases: TGTGCCAGCAGCCAAGTTCGGTCCTCCTCCTACGAGCAGTACTTC.

This chain connects TRBV4-2 to TRBJ1-3; 9 nucleotides line up with TRBD1. This CDR3 is built from 16 residues. V shed 3 bases, J shed 8 bases, and the junction held 11 bases outside the gene matches. CDR1 is LGHNA, CDR2 YNFKEQ, per germline. Here the CDR3 reads CASSQDLPGQGYTIYF. As DNA, the CDR3 is TGTGCCAGCAGCCAGGACCTACCGGGACAGGGATACACCATATATTTT.

The CDR3 sequence is CAWSEFGSGNTIYF. As DNA, the CDR3 is TGTGCCTGGAGTGAATTCGGGTCTGGAAACACCATATATTTT. The genes are TRBV30 and TRBJ1-3; D gene uncertain. The CDR3 consists of 14 residues. V gave up 1 base and J gave up 1 base, with 8 bases separating them. CDR1 is GTSNPN and CDR2 is SVGIG in the germline V gene (reference sequence). The entire variable domain, with the rest obtained from reference TRBV30 and TRBJ1-3, is as follows: SQTIHQWPATLVQPVGSPLSLECTVEGTSNPNLYWYRQAAGRGLQLLFYSVGIGQISSEVPQNLSASRPQDRQFILSSKKLLLSDSGFYLCAWSEFGSGNTIYFGEGSWLTVV.

The chain couples TRBV7-8 to TRBJ2-1; TRBD1 is a possible D gene (6 bases). CDR1 and CDR2 from the germline V gene are SGHVS and FQNEAQ. Trimming removed 6 bases from V and 1 base from J, with 16 bases in between. CDR3 length: 16 residues. The CDR3 reads CASRGLNRVSYNEQFF. The DNA of the CDR3 is TGTGCCAGCAGGGGCCTTAACAGGGTATCCTACAATGAGCAGTTCTTC. Drawing the rest from reference TRBV7-8 and TRBJ2-1, the complete variable domain is GAGVSQSPRYKVAKRGQDVALRCDPISGHVSLFWYQQALGQGPEFLTYFQNEAQLDKSGLPSDRFFAERPEGSVSTLKIQRTQQEDSAVYLCASRGLNRVSYNEQFFGPGTRLTVL.

The rearrangement uses TRBV5-1 and TRBJ2-7, with a tentative D call TRBD2 (5 bases). Germline lookup yields CDR1 SGHRS and CDR2 YFSETQ. The length of the CDR3 is 16 residues. V was pared by 1 base and J by 2 bases, with 16 bases between. CDR3 protein: CASSLKLGSGPYEQYF. The DNA for the CDR3 is TGCGCCAGCAGCTTGAAGTTGGGGAGCGGACCCTACGAGCAGTACTTC.

CDR3 region: CASSFTLNTEAFF. The CDR3 DNA follows: TGTGCCAGCAGCTTTACACTGAACACTGAAGCTTTCTTT. This chain links TRBV11-3 with TRBJ1-1; D gene ambiguous. V gave up 3 bases and J gave up 0 bases, with 5 bases separating them. Looked up from germline, CDR1 is SGHNT and CDR2 is YENEEA. The CDR3 totals 13 residues.

In its sample, this clone was seen a few times. V gene TRBV29-1 combines with J gene TRBJ2-7, with 8 bases matching TRBD1. The CDR3 spans 13 residues. V shed 5 bases and J 4 bases; nucleotides not matched to a gene: 7. CDR1 SQVTM and CDR2 ANQGSEA come from the germline V gene. The CDR3, as DNA: TGCAGCGTTTGGGACAGGAATCAATACGAGCAGTACTTC. Protein sequence: CSVWDRNQYEQYF.

The chain uses TRBV16 and TRBJ2-7, with D maybe TRBD2 (5 bases). Germline V lookup: CDR1 KGHSY, CDR2 FQNENV. V shed 3 bases and J shed 0 bases, with 12 bases lying between them. This CDR3 contains 15 residues. The CDR3 reads CASSQAGKSSYEQYF. CDR3 sequence (DNA): TGTGCCAGCAGCCAGGCGGGTAAGAGCTCCTACGAGCAGTACTTC.

This rearrangement joins TRBV30 to TRBJ1-5; the match to TRBD1 covers 10 bases. CDR3 length equals 15 residues. Germline CDR1 reads GTSNPN; CDR2 reads SVGIG (reference sequence). V trimming: 3 bases; J trimming: 0 bases; junction bases outside the gene matches: 2. In DNA, the CDR3 is TGTGCCTGGAGCGGGACAGGGGCTAGCAATCAGCCCCAGCATTTT. Translating it yields CAWSGTGASNQPQHF.

The chain employs TRBV3-1 (or the pseudogene TRBV3-2) and TRBJ2-7; 8 bases match TRBD2. Per germline, CDR1 LGHDT and CDR2 YNNKEL (reference sequence). V was clipped by 4 bases and J by 5 bases; unmatched bases: 10. The CDR3 spans 15 residues. CDR3 in amino acids: CASSPHSTSVNEQYF. The CDR3 nucleotides read TGTGCCAGCAGCCCCCATTCGACTAGCGTGAACGAGCAGTACTTC.

The chain links TRBV7-8 to TRBJ2-2, with 8 nucleotides matching TRBD2. The CDR3 covers 15 residues. The germline V gene encodes CDR1 SGHVS and CDR2 FQNEAQ. V lost 4 bases, J lost 4 bases, and 5 bases stayed unmatched. CDR3: CASSSRGRTTGELFF. DNA for the CDR3: TGTGCCAGCAGCTCTCGCGGGAGGACCACCGGGGAGCTGTTTTTT. The whole variable domain, remainder taken from reference TRBV7-8 and TRBJ2-2, is GAGVSQSPRYKVAKRGQDVALRCDPISGHVSLFWYQQALGQGPEFLTYFQNEAQLDKSGLPSDRFFAERPEGSVSTLKIQRTQQEDSAVYLCASSSRGRTTGELFFGEGSRLTVL.

The chain uses TRBV9 and TRBJ2-1; D is undetermined. V was shortened by 0 bases and J by 9 bases, with 10 bases between the two germline ends. Germline CDR1 SGDLS, CDR2 YYNGEE. The CDR3 totals 13 residues. CDR3 in amino acids: CASSVDGVPEQFF. CDR3 nucleotides: TGTGCCAGCAGCGTAGATGGAGTTCCTGAGCAGTTCTTC.

This chain uses TRBV27 with TRBJ1-1; D unclear. The CDR3 sequence is 14 residues long. V lost 3 bases, J lost 0 bases, and 8 bases lay in between. Per germline, CDR1 MNHEY and CDR2 SMNVEV (reference sequence). The CDR3 region is CASSLRRVNTEAFF. The CDR3 bases are TGTGCCAGCAGTTTGCGGAGAGTGAACACTGAAGCTTTCTTT.

The genes are TRBV7-3 and TRBJ1-6; the match to TRBD1 covers 7 bases. Germline V gene data show CDR1 as SGHTA and CDR2 as FQGTGA. The CDR3 runs 17 residues. Germline trimming cut 1 base from V and 8 bases from J; bases unmatched to any gene: 11. CDR3: CASSLNSRGTDYSPLHF. The CDR3 DNA reads as TGTGCCAGCAGCTTAAACTCCCGCGGGACAGACTATTCACCCCTCCACTTT.

The chain combines TRBV5-1 with TRBJ2-1; 12 bases line up with TRBD2. Germline V gene data show CDR1 as SGHRS and CDR2 as YFSETQ. CDR3 length equals 20 residues. J was trimmed by 0 bases and V by 3 bases; bases with no gene match: 13. The CDR3: CASSSTTSGRGGSSYNEQFF. Written as DNA, the CDR3 is TGCGCCAGCAGCTCGACGACTAGCGGGAGAGGGGGAAGCTCCTACAATGAGCAGTTCTTC.

This chain links TRBV7-9 with TRBJ2-1; 11 nucleotides match TRBD2. This CDR3 has 18 amino acids. Germline V lookup: CDR1 SEHNR, CDR2 FQNEAQ (reference sequence). V shed 2 bases and J 7 bases; nucleotides not matched to a gene: 13. This CDR3 is CASSLPPRLAGNGNEQFF. CDR3 bases: TGTGCCAGCAGCTTACCACCCCGACTAGCGGGAAACGGGAATGAGCAGTTCTTC.

This clone was picked up one time. The chain couples TRBV5-4 to TRBJ1-1; no clear D. The CDR3 has 13 amino acids. Germline CDR1 SGHNT, CDR2 YYREEE (reference sequence). Trimming removed 2 bases from V and 7 bases from J, with 12 bases in between. CDR3: CASSLPEINEAFF. The CDR3 DNA follows: TGTGCCAGCAGCTTACCGGAGATTAATGAAGCTTTCTTT.